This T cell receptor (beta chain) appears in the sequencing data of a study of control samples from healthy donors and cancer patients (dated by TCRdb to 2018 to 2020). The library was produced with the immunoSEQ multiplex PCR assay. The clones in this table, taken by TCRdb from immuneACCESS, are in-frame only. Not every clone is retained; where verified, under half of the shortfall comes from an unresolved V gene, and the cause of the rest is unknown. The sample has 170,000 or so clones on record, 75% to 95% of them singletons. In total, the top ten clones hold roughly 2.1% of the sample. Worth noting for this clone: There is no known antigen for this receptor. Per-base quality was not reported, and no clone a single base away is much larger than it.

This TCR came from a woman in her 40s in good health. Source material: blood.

The CDR3 region: CASRTQQGSPGYTF. The nucleotides read TGTGCCAGCCGGACCCAACAGGGGTCCCCCGGCTACACCTTC. The V gene is TRBV5-4 and the J gene is TRBJ1-2; 7 central nucleotides agree with TRBD1. At the junction V is shortened by 7 bases and J by 8 bases; bases outside the gene matches: 14. The CDR3 covers 14 residues, taking in both the cysteine and the phenylalanine. Kept here is only the CDR3 DNA, which spans 42 bases and is read in frame from base 1. CDR1 and CDR2 were assigned from the germline V gene (reference sequence) as SGHNT and YYREEE.